The 22 T cell receptor beta chains below were found in one sample sequenced in a study of PD-1 blockade in classical Hodgkin lymphoma. Assay: immunoSEQ multiplex PCR; the TCRdb copy retains only in-frame clones and omits some. The sample includes some 25,000 clones, roughly two thirds of them seen just once. Every patient was affected by relapse after autologous stem cell transplantation, while exposure to brentuximab vedotin was not uniform. This material consisted of peripheral blood mononuclear cells (PBMCs), taken before the second cycle of nivolumab. The receptors come from a human donor with classical Hodgkin lymphoma.

The chain links TRBV7-9 to TRBJ2-3; TRBD2 is a possible D gene (5 bases). Germline V gene data show CDR1 as SEHNR and CDR2 as FQNEAQ (reference sequence). The CDR3 totals 18 residues. V was shortened by 1 base and J by 1 base, with 18 bases between the two germline ends. DNA for the CDR3: TGTGCCAGCAGCTTAGTTCGGACTTCCCAAGGACGCACAGATACGCAGTATTTT. Translating it yields CASSLVRTSQGRTDTQYF.

The rearrangement joins TRBV4-1 to TRBJ1-1, with D unclear. Germline-derived CDR1 and CDR2 are MGHRA and YSYEKL. V lost 0 bases and J lost 5, with 10 bases in between. The CDR3 loop spans 14 amino acids. CDR3 coding DNA: TGCGCCAGCAGCCAAGAGGGCGGACGAACTGAAGCTTTCTTT. This encodes CASSQEGGRTEAFF.

This chain connects TRBV18 to TRBJ1-3; 10 bases agree with TRBD1. The V and J ends lost 2 bases and 4 bases, in that order; junction bases with no gene match: 2. The germline gives CDR1 KGHSH, CDR2 LQKENI. The CDR3 consists of 15 residues. The CDR3 coding sequence is TGTGCCAGCTCACCAGTGGGACAGGGGGGAAACACCATATATTTT. It specifies CASSPVGQGGNTIYF. The variable domain in full, with the rest retrieved from reference TRBV18 and TRBJ1-3, is NAGVMQNPRHLVRRRGQEARLRCSPMKGHSHVYWYRQLPEEGLKFMVYLQKENIIDESGMPKERFSAEFPKEGPSILRIQQVVRGDSAAYFCASSPVGQGGNTIYFGEGSWLTVV.

The genes are TRBV20-1 and TRBJ2-5; tentatively, D is TRBD1 or TRBD2 (5 bases each). CDR3 length equals 11 residues. The V end lost 6 bases, the J end lost 5 bases, and 10 bases lay between the germline ends. Germline lookup yields CDR1 DFQATT and CDR2 SNEGSKA (reference sequence). DNA of the CDR3: TGCAGTGCATACAGGAGGGAGACCCAGTACTTC. Translation: CSAYRRETQYF.

The J gene is TRBJ1-6, the V gene TRBV5-6; D perhaps matches TRBD1 (5 bases). The V and J ends lost 4 bases and 10 bases respectively, with 15 bases between them. Germline CDR1 SGHDT, CDR2 YYEEEE. This CDR3 comprises 14 residues. The CDR3 loop is CASSQGPRWSPLHF. The CDR3 region has the DNA TGTGCCAGCAGCCAGGGTCCCCGTTGGTCACCCCTCCACTTT.

This chain connects TRBV28 to TRBJ1-1; tentatively, D is TRBD1 (5 bases). V dropped 11 bases and J dropped 0 bases, with 10 bases sitting between them. Germline V gives CDR1 MDHEN, CDR2 SYDVKM. CDR3 length: 12 amino acids. CDR3: CAADNMNTEAFF. CDR3 bases: TGTGCCGCGGACAACATGAACACTGAAGCTTTCTTT.

This clone turned up a few times. The chain uses TRBV15 and TRBJ2-2; the D is unclear. From germline, CDR1 is LNHNV and CDR2 YYDKDF (reference sequence). This CDR3 has 12 residues. V was cut by 5 bases and J by 6 bases, with 7 bases left in between. The CDR3 bases are TGTGCCACCAGCGACCGTTCCGGGGAGCTGTTTTTT. Amino acid sequence: CATSDRSGELFF.

V gene TRBV7-8 combines with J gene TRBJ2-7; 7 nucleotides agree with TRBD1. J was trimmed by 4 bases and V by 3 bases; bases with no gene match: 6. This CDR3 is built from 14 residues. Germline CDR1 is SGHVS and CDR2 is FQNEAQ. The CDR3 is CASSFFDREYEQYF. The CDR3 DNA sequence: TGTGCCAGCAGCTTCTTCGACAGGGAGTACGAGCAGTACTTC.

This chain uses TRBV19 with TRBJ2-1; D unclear. The germline CDR1 and CDR2 sequences are LNHDA and SQIVND (reference sequence). This CDR3 is 18 amino acids long. Trimming removed 3 bases at V and 0 bases at J, with 18 bases between. The CDR3 loop is CASSMAVGRRSSYNEQFF. CDR3 nucleotide sequence: TGTGCCAGTAGTATGGCGGTCGGCAGGCGGAGCTCCTACAATGAGCAGTTCTTC.

The chain recombines TRBV19 with TRBJ2-3, with 9 bases identical to TRBD2. Germline V gene sequence: CDR1 LNHDA, CDR2 SQIVND (reference sequence). CDR3 length: 15 residues. After removal of 4 bases from V and 2 bases from J, the junction contained 4 bases not matched to a gene. CDR3: CASSTLAGDTDTQYF. CDR3 in DNA: TGTGCCAGTAGTACATTAGCGGGAGACACAGATACGCAGTATTTT.

This clone ranks as medium-sized. This chain joins TRBV7-2 and TRBJ2-7, with D possibly matching TRBD2 (7 bases). This CDR3 has 15 amino acids. Per the germline V gene, CDR1 is SGHTA and CDR2 is FQGNSA. Trimming cost V 8 bases and J 2 bases, with 19 bases left between them. The CDR3 loop reads CASATGRGSTYEQYF. For the CDR3, the DNA is TGTGCCAGCGCGACGGGGAGGGGGTCCACCTACGAGCAGTACTTC.

The V and J genes are TRBV5-1 and TRBJ2-1; TRBD2 is a possible D gene (5 bases). CDR3 length: 16 residues. V lost 1 base to trimming and J lost 0 bases, with 11 bases between them. Germline loops: CDR1 SGHRS, CDR2 YFSETQ. The CDR3: CASSLYPGSSYNEQFF. In DNA, the CDR3 is TGCGCCAGCAGCTTGTACCCGGGGAGCTCCTACAATGAGCAGTTCTTC.

This clone was recorded a few times. The J gene is TRBJ1-1, the V gene TRBV29-1; 8 nucleotides align to TRBD1. The V segment lost 7 bases and the J segment 6 bases; nucleotides outside the gene matches: 10. Germline V gene sequence: CDR1 SQVTM, CDR2 ANQGSEA. The CDR3 contains 13 residues. CDR3 in amino acids: CSGCQGAVSEAFF. DNA of the CDR3: TGCAGCGGATGCCAGGGGGCGGTTTCTGAAGCTTTCTTT.

J is TRBJ2-2 and V is TRBV6-6; a weak D match, TRBD1 (5 bases). Per germline, CDR1 MNHNY and CDR2 SVGAGI (reference sequence). The V end was cut by 0 bases, the J end by 6 bases, with 11 bases between. The CDR3 length is 15 residues. The CDR3 is CASSYSGLDAGELFF. The CDR3 region has the DNA TGTGCCAGCAGTTACTCGGGGCTAGACGCCGGGGAGCTGTTTTTT.

This chain connects TRBV19 to TRBJ2-5; 8 bases line up with TRBD1. Trimming took 5 bases from V and 5 from J; bases not matched to a gene: 7. Looked up from germline, CDR1 is LNHDA and CDR2 is SQIVND (reference sequence). CDR3 length: 14 amino acids. The CDR3 region has the DNA TGTGCCAGTAGTTTCGGACAGGGTCGGGAGACCCAGTACTTC. Protein product: CASSFGQGRETQYF.

The chain joins TRBV4-1 to TRBJ2-1; weak D call: TRBD1 (7 bases). Trimming pared 4 bases from V and 5 bases from J, leaving 15 bases between. The germline gives CDR1 MGHRA, CDR2 YSYEKL. This CDR3 has 15 amino acids. The CDR3 DNA is TGCGCCAGCAGCCCTGGGCAGGGGGGCAACAATGAGCAGTTCTTC. Protein product: CASSPGQGGNNEQFF.

The CDR3 DNA follows: TGTGCCAGCAGTCCGGGACAGGACTCCTACGAGCAGTACTTC. Translating it yields CASSPGQDSYEQYF. The rearrangement links TRBV6-1 to TRBJ2-7; 8 bases are shared with TRBD1. Germline V lookup: CDR1 MNHNS, CDR2 SASEGT. The CDR3 is 14 amino acids. With 5 bases clipped from V and 0 bases from J, the junction kept 3 bases outside the gene matches.

The chain recombines TRBV9 with TRBJ2-5, with 7 bases aligning to TRBD1. Trimming cost V 3 bases and J 5 bases; bases outside gene matches: 7. The CDR3 loop spans 14 amino acids. Germline assignment: CDR1 SGDLS and CDR2 YYNGEE. CDR3 region: CASSAARRGETQYF. In nucleotides, the CDR3 is TGTGCCAGCAGCGCGGCTCGCAGGGGGGAGACCCAGTACTTC.

The rearrangement uses TRBV5-1 and TRBJ2-7; 7 bases fit TRBD1. V trimming: 3 bases; J trimming: 3 bases; junction bases outside the gene matches: 9. Germline CDR1 reads SGHRS; CDR2 reads YFSETQ. The CDR3 loop spans 15 amino acids. The CDR3, as DNA: TGCGCCAGCAGCTGGGGGACAGTACCCTTCTACGAGCAGTACTTC. Amino acid sequence: CASSWGTVPFYEQYF. Looking up the rest from reference TRBV5-1 and TRBJ2-7 gives the full variable domain: KAGVTQTPRYLIKTRGQQVTLSCSPISGHRSVSWYQQTPGQGLQFLFEYFSETQRNKGNFPGRFSGRQFSNSRSEMNVSTLELGDSALYLCASSWGTVPFYEQYFGPGTRLTVT.

This clone has more than one count but fewer than ten. The rearrangement links TRBV7-8 to TRBJ2-2, with 7 bases identical to TRBD2. Per the germline V gene, CDR1 is SGHVS and CDR2 is FQNEAQ. V shed 2 bases, J shed 1 base, and the junction held 4 bases outside the gene matches. The CDR3 covers 16 residues. The CDR3 region has the DNA TGTGCCAGCAGCTTAAATCAGCGGGGGAACACCGGGGAGCTGTTTTTT. Protein product: CASSLNQRGNTGELFF.

This chain joins TRBV7-2 and TRBJ1-6; TRBD1 might be the D (5 bases). Germline values: CDR1 SGHTA, CDR2 FQGNSA. CDR3 size: 16 residues. Trimming removed 1 base at V and 0 bases at J, with 7 bases between. The CDR3 protein is CASSLVGGSYNSPLHF. CDR3 DNA: TGTGCCAGCAGCTTAGTTGGGGGCTCCTATAATTCACCCCTCCACTTT.

V is TRBV7-9 and J is TRBJ2-5; TRBD1 is a possible D gene (5 bases). This CDR3 contains 14 residues. Trimming took 3 bases from V and 1 from J, leaving 9 bases between them. From germline, CDR1 is SEHNR and CDR2 FQNEAQ (reference sequence). The CDR3: CASSFWTSQETQYF. CDR3 nucleotide sequence: TGTGCCAGCAGCTTCTGGACATCCCAAGAGACCCAGTACTTC. The variable domain in full, with the rest retrieved from reference TRBV7-9 and TRBJ2-5, is DTGVSQNPRHKITKRGQNVTFRCDPISEHNRLYWYRQTLGQGPEFLTYFQNEAQLEKSRLLSDRFSAERPKGSFSTLEIQRTEQGDSAMYLCASSFWTSQETQYFGPGTRLLVL.